This T cell receptor (beta chain) was sequenced in a study of T cell repertoires in cytomegalovirus infection. Study summary: In public TCR beta signatures, there were indications of both CMV infection and matching HLA type.

The CDR3 contains 14 residues. CDR1 and CDR2 (germline): SGHNT, YENEEA. Worth noting for this clonotype: A much more abundant neighbour one base away suggests this may be a read error.

TCRdb analysed the reads with MiXCR anew, one entry per CDR3 protein. The sample lists 150,000 or so distinct CDR3 sequences, about 20% occurring once. Sequencing was performed on PBMCs. The sequence derives from a human donor in good health (CMV status not recorded). Some clones in this sample may be carry-over from other donors' samples. V is TRBV11-3 and J is TRBJ2-1, with D perhaps being TRBD1 or TRBD2 (5 bases each). Here the CDR3 reads CASSLRDGEREHFF. For the CDR3, the DNA is TGTGCCAGCAGCCTACGGGACGGGGAGAGGGAGCATTTCTTC.